The 28 T cell receptor beta chains below all came from one sample that was sequenced in a study of PD-1 blockade in classical Hodgkin lymphoma. Time point of the sample: cycle 4 day 1 (C4D1), after 5 to 7 weeks of nivolumab. Brentuximab vedotin exposure varied, and every patient relapsed after autologous stem cell transplantation. Thawed PBMCs yielded CD4+ T cells through magnetic negative selection. Only in-frame clones appear in the TCRdb table, and some are missing; sequencing was by immunoSEQ multiplex PCR. The sample carries more than 25,000 clones, approximately 78% recorded once. The source material was CD4+ T cells from blood, sampled before the fourth cycle of nivolumab. Source of these receptors: a human donor with classical Hodgkin lymphoma.

The chain couples TRBV7-3 to TRBJ2-5, with D uncertain. The CDR3 is made up of 14 amino acids. The V end lost 2 bases, the J end lost 5 bases, and 12 bases lay between the germline ends. Per the germline V gene, CDR1 is SGHTA and CDR2 is FQGTGA. The CDR3 nucleotides read TGTGCCAGCAGCTTATCTGGGTTCGGCGAGACCCAGTACTTC. It codes for CASSLSGFGETQYF.

The V gene is TRBV6-6, the J gene TRBJ1-1; TRBD1 matches at 7 bases. The length of the CDR3 is 16 residues. With V trimmed by 4 bases and J by 1 base, 9 bases remained unmatched. The germline V gene has CDR1 MNHNY and CDR2 SVGAGI (reference sequence). CDR3 in amino acids: CASSSLGQAENTEAFF. CDR3 sequence (DNA): TGTGCCAGCAGTTCCCTCGGACAGGCAGAGAACACTGAAGCTTTCTTT.

The chain has TRBV2 and TRBJ2-5, with a possible D match to TRBD2 (5 bases). The CDR3 is 13 amino acids. Germline V gene data show CDR1 as SNHLY and CDR2 as FYNNEI. V lost 10 bases to trimming and J lost 1 base, with 13 bases between them. Written as DNA, the CDR3 is TGTGCCATTACAACGACTACCCAAGAGACCCAGTACTTC. Translated, it gives CAITTTTQETQYF.

The chain combines TRBV5-1 with TRBJ2-2; 8 positions match TRBD2. CDR1 SGHRS and CDR2 YFSETQ come from the germline V gene. CDR3 size: 15 residues. V lost 6 bases to trimming and J lost 4 bases; unmatched junction nucleotides: 8. CDR3 sequence reads: CASTIAGSTTGELFF. The CDR3 bases are TGCGCCAGCACAATAGCGGGGTCAACCACCGGGGAGCTGTTTTTT.

This clone was seen a handful of times. This chain joins TRBV27 and TRBJ1-2; D not resolved. CDR1 MNHEY and CDR2 SMNVEV come from the germline V gene (reference sequence). V was shortened by 4 bases and J by 7 bases, with 10 bases between the two germline ends. The CDR3 contains 12 residues. CDR3 region: CASSSGWGGYTF. The CDR3 DNA follows: TGTGCCAGCAGTTCCGGGTGGGGTGGCTACACCTTC.

The gene calls are TRBV6-1 and TRBJ2-1, with 9 bases fitting TRBD2. Germline loops: CDR1 MNHNS, CDR2 SASEGT. Trimming took 8 bases from V and 8 from J; bases not matched to a gene: 10. The CDR3 is 14 residues long. The CDR3 spells CASGPERGEYEQFF. The CDR3 DNA follows: TGTGCCAGCGGACCGGAGCGGGGGGAGTATGAGCAGTTCTTC.

A note on this clone: Other DNA sequences in the sample encode the same CDR3. The J gene is TRBJ2-6, the V gene TRBV5-1; unclear D gene. With 0 bases removed from V and 2 bases from J, the gap between germline ends came to 3 bases. Per germline, CDR1 SGHRS and CDR2 YFSETQ. This CDR3 spans 14 amino acids. CDR3: CASSLDPGANVLTF. The CDR3 region has the DNA TGCGCCAGCAGCTTGGACCCTGGGGCCAACGTCCTGACTTTC.

J is TRBJ1-2 and V is TRBV11-2; D uncertain. Germline V CDR1 and CDR2: SGHAT, FQNNGV. CDR3 length equals 15 residues. The V gene lost 2 bases and the J gene lost 4 bases, with 14 bases spanning the gap. CDR3 coding DNA: TGTGCCAGCAGCTTAAGGCCAGCTTTTTCCTATGGCTACACCTTC. Translating gives CASSLRPAFSYGYTF.

A few counts support this clone. V is TRBV5-1 and J is TRBJ1-6, with 9 bases identical to TRBD1. CDR3 length: 14 amino acids. Germline CDR1 reads SGHRS; CDR2 reads YFSETQ. The V gene end was trimmed by 6 bases and the J gene end by 7 bases; junction bases not matched to a gene: 5. This chain's CDR3 is CASTPGQGNSPLHF. In nucleotides, the CDR3 is TGCGCCAGCACACCGGGACAGGGAAATTCACCCCTCCACTTT.

This chain joins TRBV20-1 and TRBJ2-3; 7 positions agree with TRBD2. Per the germline V gene, CDR1 is DFQATT and CDR2 is SNEGSKA (reference sequence). The CDR3 runs to 11 residues. V was pared by 6 bases and J by 7 bases, with 4 bases of the junction left unmatched. CDR3 sequence (DNA): TGCAGTGCGGGGAGCGGGAATACGCAGTATTTT. Amino acids: CSAGSGNTQYF.

The CDR3 spells CASSLSGADEKLFF. CDR3 bases: TGCGCCAGCAGCTTAAGTGGGGCGGATGAAAAACTGTTTTTT. V and J are TRBV5-1 and TRBJ1-4; D is possibly TRBD1 (5 bases). The CDR3 sequence is 14 residues long. V lost 2 bases and J lost 6, with 11 bases in between. CDR1 and CDR2 from the germline V gene are SGHRS and YFSETQ.

The V and J genes are TRBV5-1 and TRBJ2-5, with 8 bases fitting TRBD2. The CDR3 has 15 residues. Germline loops: CDR1 SGHRS, CDR2 YFSETQ. Unmatched junction bases numbered 11, after V lost 5 bases and J lost 5 bases. This CDR3 is CASRSEGGGYETQYF. The CDR3 nucleotides are TGCGCCAGCAGGTCTGAGGGCGGGGGGTATGAGACCCAGTACTTC.

This rearrangement joins TRBV5-6 to TRBJ1-5, with a possible D match to TRBD1 (5 bases). The germline gives CDR1 SGHDT, CDR2 YYEEEE. The ends were cut back, 0 bases at V and 0 bases at J, with 19 bases in the middle. The CDR3 is made up of 19 amino acids. This chain's CDR3 is CASSLAVESGGTSNQPQHF. As DNA, the CDR3 is TGTGCCAGCAGCTTGGCTGTGGAATCGGGAGGGACTAGCAATCAGCCCCAGCATTTT.

The chain is built from TRBV9 and TRBJ2-7, with 8 bases lining up with TRBD2. From germline, CDR1 is SGDLS and CDR2 YYNGEE. V was clipped by 0 bases and J by 4 bases; unmatched bases: 6. CDR3 length equals 15 residues. CDR3 loop: CASSVAGGPFYEQYF. In DNA, the CDR3 is TGTGCCAGCAGCGTAGCGGGGGGGCCTTTTTACGAGCAGTACTTC.

The V gene is TRBV6-1, the J gene TRBJ1-4; unclear D gene. Germline-derived CDR1 and CDR2 are MNHNS and SASEGT. The CDR3 consists of 15 residues. Deletions cut 3 bases from V and 7 bases from J, with 15 bases between. CDR3 residues: CASSEAQGLAEKLFF. The CDR3, as DNA: TGTGCCAGCAGTGAGGCGCAAGGTCTGGCTGAAAAACTGTTTTTT.

The J gene is TRBJ1-6, the V gene TRBV7-9; weak D call: TRBD1 (5 bases). The CDR3 length is 16 residues. Trimming cost V 3 bases and J 5 bases, with 14 bases left between them. CDR1 is SEHNR, CDR2 FQNEAQ, per germline (reference sequence). CDR3 sequence (DNA): TGTGCCAGCAGCTTCAGGACGGGAGGGGATAATTCACCCCTCCACTTT. It encodes CASSFRTGGDNSPLHF.

There are a few counts of this clone. The chain joins TRBV5-1 to TRBJ1-2; no clear D gene. This CDR3 contains 15 residues. Trimming stripped 5 bases from V and 3 bases from J, with 17 bases between. Germline CDR1 is SGHRS and CDR2 is YFSETQ. CDR3 in amino acids: CASRPHEFSYYGYTF. The CDR3 DNA reads as TGCGCCAGCAGGCCCCATGAATTCAGCTACTATGGCTACACCTTC.

This clone was counted a single time. This rearrangement joins TRBV5-1 to TRBJ1-2; 8 bases are shared with TRBD1. The CDR3 consists of 13 residues. The germline V gene has CDR1 SGHRS and CDR2 YFSETQ. The V segment lost 6 bases and the J segment 2 bases; nucleotides outside the gene matches: 3. As DNA, the CDR3 is TGCGCCAGCAACACAGGGGGAAACTATGGCTACACCTTC. Its protein product is CASNTGGNYGYTF.

This clone was detected only once. The J gene is TRBJ1-5, the V gene TRBV10-3, with 8 bases lining up with TRBD1. Germline CDR1 and CDR2: ENHRY and SYGVKD. The CDR3 is 15 amino acids. V was clipped by 2 bases and J by 0 bases; unmatched bases: 0. CDR3 residues: CAISEDRGSNQPQHF. The CDR3, as DNA: TGTGCCATCAGTGAGGACAGGGGTAGCAATCAGCCCCAGCATTTT.

The chain uses TRBV5-1 and TRBJ1-4; D gene uncertain. Germline CDR1 SGHRS, CDR2 YFSETQ. The CDR3 runs 14 residues. Trimming took off 5 bases at V and 0 bases at J, with 8 bases between the two ends. This CDR3 reads CASRISATNEKLFF. CDR3 in DNA: TGCGCCAGCAGAATCTCTGCAACTAATGAAAAACTGTTTTTT.

The chain couples TRBV5-1 to TRBJ2-5; 7 bases agree with TRBD1. In germline, CDR1 is SGHRS, CDR2 YFSETQ. V dropped 4 bases and J dropped 5; count of bases not matched to a gene: 23. The CDR3 is 19 residues long. The CDR3, as DNA: TGCGCCAGCAGCACGGGACAGTTCGGGCAGGGGGAACCCCGGGAGACCCAGTACTTC. It yields the protein CASSTGQFGQGEPRETQYF.

As for this clone: This same CDR3 is encoded by further DNA sequences in the sample. V and J are TRBV5-1 and TRBJ2-7; no reliable D call. CDR1 is SGHRS and CDR2 is YFSETQ in the germline V gene. The length of the CDR3 is 13 residues. The germline V and J ends were trimmed by 1 base and 2 bases, with 7 bases remaining between them. CDR3: CASSLPEAYEQYF. In DNA form, the CDR3 reads TGCGCCAGCAGCTTGCCAGAGGCCTACGAGCAGTACTTC.

This chain connects TRBV6-6 to TRBJ2-5; 9 positions match TRBD2. The CDR3 is 13 residues long. From germline, CDR1 is MNHNY and CDR2 SVGAGI (reference sequence). Trimming at V came to 5 bases and at J to 4 bases, leaving 2 bases not matched to a gene. The CDR3 loop reads CASSRRGGETQYF. For the CDR3, the DNA is TGTGCCAGCAGTCGGCGGGGGGGAGAGACCCAGTACTTC.

The V and J genes are TRBV30 and TRBJ1-5; D perhaps matches TRBD1 (5 bases). Germline CDR1 reads GTSNPN; CDR2 reads SVGIG (reference sequence). The CDR3 is made up of 13 amino acids. V was pared by 1 base and J by 7 bases, with 11 bases between. This CDR3 reads CAWSEAGQQPQHF. The CDR3 DNA sequence: TGTGCCTGGAGTGAAGCAGGGCAGCAGCCCCAGCATTTT.

This clone was seen only a few times. This rearrangement joins TRBV5-1 to TRBJ1-2; D gene unclear. In germline, CDR1 is SGHRS, CDR2 YFSETQ. The V and J ends lost 0 bases and 7 bases respectively, with 10 bases between them. CDR3 size: 13 residues. The CDR3 bases are TGCGCCAGCAGCTTGGTCGAGTGGGGTGGCTACACCTTC. Protein: CASSLVEWGGYTF.

The chain has TRBV7-2 and TRBJ1-2; the D gene is possibly TRBD1 (6 bases). Germline assignment: CDR1 SGHTA and CDR2 FQGNSA. This CDR3 is 14 amino acids long. V lost 1 base to trimming and J lost 2 bases, with 8 bases between them. The CDR3 sequence: CASSLGGQNYGYTF. The CDR3 DNA follows: TGTGCCAGCAGCTTAGGAGGACAGAACTATGGCTACACCTTC.

The genes are TRBV6-6 and TRBJ2-3, with 7 bases identical to TRBD1. CDR1 is MNHNY, CDR2 SVGAGI, per germline (reference sequence). The CDR3 sequence is 15 residues long. V shed 4 bases and J 4 bases; nucleotides not matched to a gene: 8. The CDR3, as DNA: TGTGCCAGCAGTTTAACAGGGGATACGGCAGATACGCAGTATTTT. Translating it yields CASSLTGDTADTQYF.

CDR3 bases: TGCGCCAGCGTCTCCGGGACGGGGAACACCGGGGAGCTGTTTTTT. Its protein is CASVSGTGNTGELFF. The gene calls are TRBV5-1 and TRBJ2-2; tentatively, D is TRBD1 or TRBD2 (5 bases each). There are 15 residues in the CDR3. V lost 7 bases, J lost 1 base, and 14 bases lay in between. Germline V gene data show CDR1 as SGHRS and CDR2 as YFSETQ.